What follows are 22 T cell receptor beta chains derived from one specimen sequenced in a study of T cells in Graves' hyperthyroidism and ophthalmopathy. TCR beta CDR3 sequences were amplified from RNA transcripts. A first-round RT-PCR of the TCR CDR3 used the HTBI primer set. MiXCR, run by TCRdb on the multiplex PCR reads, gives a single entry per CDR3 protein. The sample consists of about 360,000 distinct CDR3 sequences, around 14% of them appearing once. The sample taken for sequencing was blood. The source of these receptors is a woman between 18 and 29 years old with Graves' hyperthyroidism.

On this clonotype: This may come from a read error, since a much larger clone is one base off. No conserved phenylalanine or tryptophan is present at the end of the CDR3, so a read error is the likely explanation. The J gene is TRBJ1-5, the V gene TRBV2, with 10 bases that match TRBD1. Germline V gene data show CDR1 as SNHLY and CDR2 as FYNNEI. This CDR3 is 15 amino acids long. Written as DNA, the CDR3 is TGTGCCACCAGTGCCGGGGACAGGGGCGATCAGCCCCAGCATCTT. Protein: CATSAGDRGDQPQHL.

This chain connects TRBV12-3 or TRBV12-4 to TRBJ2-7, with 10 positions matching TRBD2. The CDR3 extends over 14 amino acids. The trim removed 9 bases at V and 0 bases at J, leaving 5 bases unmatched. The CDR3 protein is CASSSGRNSYEQYF. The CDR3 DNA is TGTGCCAGTTCTAGCGGGAGAAACTCCTACGAGCAGTACTTC.

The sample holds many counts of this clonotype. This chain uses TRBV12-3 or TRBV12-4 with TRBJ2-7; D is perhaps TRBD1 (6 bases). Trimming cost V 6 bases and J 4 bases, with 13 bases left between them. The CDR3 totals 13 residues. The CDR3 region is CASSSVQGYEQYF. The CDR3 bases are TGTGCCAGCAGCTCCGTACAGGGATACGAGCAGTACTTC.

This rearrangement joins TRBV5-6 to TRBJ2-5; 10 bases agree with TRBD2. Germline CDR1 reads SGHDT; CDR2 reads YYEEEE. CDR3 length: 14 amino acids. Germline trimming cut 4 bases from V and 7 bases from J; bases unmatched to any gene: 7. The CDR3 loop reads CASSTTSGEWTQYF. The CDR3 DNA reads TGTGCCAGCAGCACTACTAGCGGGGAGTGGACCCAGTACTTC.

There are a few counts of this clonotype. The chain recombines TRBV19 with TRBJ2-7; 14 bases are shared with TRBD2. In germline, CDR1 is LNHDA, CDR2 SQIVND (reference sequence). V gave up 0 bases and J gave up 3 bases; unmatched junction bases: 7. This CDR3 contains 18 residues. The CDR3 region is CASSIDLPGLAGDYEQYF. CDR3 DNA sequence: TGTGCCAGTAGTATAGACCTTCCGGGACTAGCGGGAGACTACGAGCAGTACTTC.

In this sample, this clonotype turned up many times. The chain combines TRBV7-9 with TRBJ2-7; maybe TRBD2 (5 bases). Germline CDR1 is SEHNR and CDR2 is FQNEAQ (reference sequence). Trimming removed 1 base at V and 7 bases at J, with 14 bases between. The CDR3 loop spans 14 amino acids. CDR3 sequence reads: CASSLVATAGEQYF. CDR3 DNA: TGTGCCAGCAGCTTAGTAGCGACCGCTGGGGAGCAGTACTTC.

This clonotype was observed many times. The CDR3 reads CSARGDGYTDTQYF. The CDR3 nucleotides read TGCAGTGCTAGAGGGGACGGGTACACAGATACGCAGTATTTT. J is TRBJ2-3 and V is TRBV20-1, with D perhaps being TRBD1 or TRBD2 (5 bases each). The CDR3 length is 14 residues. Trimming took 1 base from V and 2 from J, leaving 10 bases between them. Per the germline V gene, CDR1 is DFQATT and CDR2 is SNEGSKA (reference sequence).

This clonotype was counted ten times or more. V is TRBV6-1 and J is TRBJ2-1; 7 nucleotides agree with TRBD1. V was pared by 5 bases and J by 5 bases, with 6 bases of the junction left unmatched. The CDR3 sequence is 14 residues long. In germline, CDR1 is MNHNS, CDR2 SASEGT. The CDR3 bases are TGTGCCAGCAGTCCGCAGGGGGTGAACAATGAGCAGTTCTTC. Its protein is CASSPQGVNNEQFF.

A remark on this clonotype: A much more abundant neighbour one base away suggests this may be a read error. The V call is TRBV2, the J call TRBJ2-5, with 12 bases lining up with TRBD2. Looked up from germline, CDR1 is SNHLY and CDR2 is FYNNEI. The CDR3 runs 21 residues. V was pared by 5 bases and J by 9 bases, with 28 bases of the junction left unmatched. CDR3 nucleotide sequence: TGTGCCAGCAGTTTATATCCTAGCGGGAGGGCCTCTGGCTCGGTTCGGGAGGCCCAGTACTTC. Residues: CASSLYPSGRASGSVREAQYF.

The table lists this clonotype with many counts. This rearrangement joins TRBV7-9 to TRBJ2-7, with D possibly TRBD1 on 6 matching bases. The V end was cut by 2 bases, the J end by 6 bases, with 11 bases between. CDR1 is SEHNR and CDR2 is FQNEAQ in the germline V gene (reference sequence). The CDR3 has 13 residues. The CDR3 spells CASSLTTGLEQYF. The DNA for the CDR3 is TGTGCCAGCAGCTTAACTACAGGGCTCGAGCAGTACTTC.

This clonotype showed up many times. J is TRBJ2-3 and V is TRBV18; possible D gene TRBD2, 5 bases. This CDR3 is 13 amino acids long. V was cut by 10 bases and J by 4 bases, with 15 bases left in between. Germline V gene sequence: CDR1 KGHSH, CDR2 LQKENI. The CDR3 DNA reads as TGTGCCATCGCGGGTCAGCAGGCAGATACGCAGTATTTT. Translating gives CAIAGQQADTQYF.

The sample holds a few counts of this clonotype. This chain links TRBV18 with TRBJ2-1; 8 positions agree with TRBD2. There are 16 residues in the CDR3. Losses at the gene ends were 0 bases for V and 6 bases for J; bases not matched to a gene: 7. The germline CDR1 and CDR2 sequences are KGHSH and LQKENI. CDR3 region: CASSPPRTSRINEQFF. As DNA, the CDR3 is TGTGCCAGCTCACCACCTAGGACTAGCAGGATCAATGAGCAGTTCTTC.

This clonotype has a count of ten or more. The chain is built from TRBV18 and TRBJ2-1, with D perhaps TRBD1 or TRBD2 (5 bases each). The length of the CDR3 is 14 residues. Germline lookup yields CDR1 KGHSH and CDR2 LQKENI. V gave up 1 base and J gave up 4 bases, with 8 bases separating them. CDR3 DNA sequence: TGTGCCAGCTCACCACGGGACGGGTACAATGAGCAGTTCTTC. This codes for CASSPRDGYNEQFF. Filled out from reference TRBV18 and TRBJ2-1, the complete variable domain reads NAGVMQNPRHLVRRRGQEARLRCSPMKGHSHVYWYRQLPEEGLKFMVYLQKENIIDESGMPKERFSAEFPKEGPSILRIQQVVRGDSAAYFCASSPRDGYNEQFFGPGTRLTVL.

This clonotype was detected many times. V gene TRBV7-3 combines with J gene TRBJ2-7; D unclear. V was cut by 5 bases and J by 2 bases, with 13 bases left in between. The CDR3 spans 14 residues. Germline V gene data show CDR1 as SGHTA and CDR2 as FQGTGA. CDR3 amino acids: CASSPSTETYEQYF. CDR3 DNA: TGTGCCAGCAGCCCCTCGACCGAGACCTACGAGCAGTACTTC. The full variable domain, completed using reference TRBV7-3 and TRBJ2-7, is GAGVSQTPSNKVTEKGKYVELRCDPISGHTALYWYRQSLGQGPEFLIYFQGTGAADDSGLPNDRFFAVRPEGSVSTLKIQRTERGDSAVYLCASSPSTETYEQYFGPGTRLTVT.

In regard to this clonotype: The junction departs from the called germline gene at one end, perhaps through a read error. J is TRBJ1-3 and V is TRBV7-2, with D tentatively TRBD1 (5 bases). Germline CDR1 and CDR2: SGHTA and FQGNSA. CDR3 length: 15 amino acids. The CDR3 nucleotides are TGTGCCAGCAGCCAACAGGTCGGGCCTGGAAACGCCATATATTTT. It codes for CASSQQVGPGNAIYF.

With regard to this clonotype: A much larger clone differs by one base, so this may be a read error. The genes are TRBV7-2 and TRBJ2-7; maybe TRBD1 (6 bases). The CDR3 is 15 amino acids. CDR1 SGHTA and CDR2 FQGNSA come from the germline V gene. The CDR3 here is CASSPQGQLTYERYF. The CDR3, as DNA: TGTGCCAGCAGCCCCCAGGGACAACTGACCTACGAGCGGTACTTC.

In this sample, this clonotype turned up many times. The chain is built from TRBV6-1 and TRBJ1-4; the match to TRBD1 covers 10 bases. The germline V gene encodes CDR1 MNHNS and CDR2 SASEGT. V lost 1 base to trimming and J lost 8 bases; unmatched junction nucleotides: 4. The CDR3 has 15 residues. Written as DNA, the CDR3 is TGTGCCAGCAGTGAAGGGACAGGGGGAAAGGAAAAACTGTTTTTT. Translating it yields CASSEGTGGKEKLFF.

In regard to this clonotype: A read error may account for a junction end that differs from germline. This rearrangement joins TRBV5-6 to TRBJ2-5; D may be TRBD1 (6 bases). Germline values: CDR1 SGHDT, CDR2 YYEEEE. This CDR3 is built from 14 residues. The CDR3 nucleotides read TGCGCCAGCAGCTCCGGACGGGGACAAGAGGCCCAGTACTTC. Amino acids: CASSSGRGQEAQYF.

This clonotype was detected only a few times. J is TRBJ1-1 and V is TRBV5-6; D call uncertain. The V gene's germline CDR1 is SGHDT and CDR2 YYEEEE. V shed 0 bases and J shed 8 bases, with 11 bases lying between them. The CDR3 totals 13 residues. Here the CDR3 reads CASSLGWAPEAFF. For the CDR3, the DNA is TGTGCCAGCAGCTTGGGATGGGCCCCAGAAGCTTTCTTT.

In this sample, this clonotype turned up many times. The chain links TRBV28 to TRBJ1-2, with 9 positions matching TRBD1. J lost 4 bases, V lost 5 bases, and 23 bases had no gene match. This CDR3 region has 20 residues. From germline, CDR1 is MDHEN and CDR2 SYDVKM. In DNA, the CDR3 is TGTGCCAGCAGTGCCGGACAGGGGCCTCTCGCCTTCGGCTCTAGCTATGGCTACACCTTC. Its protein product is CASSAGQGPLAFGSSYGYTF.

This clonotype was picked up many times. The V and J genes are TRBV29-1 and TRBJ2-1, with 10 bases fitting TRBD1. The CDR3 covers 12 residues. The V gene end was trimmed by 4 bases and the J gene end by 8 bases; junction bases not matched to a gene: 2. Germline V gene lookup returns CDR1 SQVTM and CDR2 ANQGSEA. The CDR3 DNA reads TGCAGCGTTGGACAGGGGGCCTATGAGCAGTTCTTC. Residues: CSVGQGAYEQFF.

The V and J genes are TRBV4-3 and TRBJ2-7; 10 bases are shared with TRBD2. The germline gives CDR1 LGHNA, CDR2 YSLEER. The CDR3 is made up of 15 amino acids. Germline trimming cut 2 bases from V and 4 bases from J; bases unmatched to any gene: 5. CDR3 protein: CASSQRTSGIYEQYF. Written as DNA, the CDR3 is TGCGCCAGCAGCCAAAGAACTAGCGGGATTTACGAGCAGTACTTC.